This T cell receptor beta chain emerged from a study of T cell responses to AZD1222 COVID-19 vaccine. Overall study results and limits: Donors were largely white British and mainly female; clonal diversity was possibly underestimated. Unmutated variant regions are reportedly the target of nearly half of TCRs that are spike-specific. Regions 160-218 and 743-854 held dominance among vaccine-associated CD4 TCRs, which spanned spike. Repertoire samples came only from after the peak T cell response.

The data were produced by immunoSEQ multiplex PCR, yet TCRdb's version contains in-frame clones alone and is incomplete. The sample has about 92,000 clones; roughly 86% are singletons. The CDR3 length is 13 residues. Germline CDR1 is MNHEY and CDR2 is SMNVEV (reference sequence). With 3 bases removed from V and 4 bases from J, the gap between germline ends came to 8 bases. As concerns this clone: Antigen specificity is unknown.

The chain combines TRBV27 with TRBJ2-3; TRBD1 or TRBD2 may be the D gene (5 bases each). This receptor was obtained from an adult in good health. The material was peripheral blood, obtained on day 0 of AZD1222 vaccination. The CDR3 nucleotides are TGTGCCAGCAGTTTTTTGGGGGCAGATACGCAGTATTTT. It translates to CASSFLGADTQYF.